This T cell receptor (beta chain) came from a study of radiotherapy plus CTLA-4 blockade in lung cancer. The repertoire was sequenced with immunoSEQ multiplex PCR; TCRdb's copy has only in-frame clones and lacks some. The sample consists of roughly 66,000 clones, around 81% of them appearing once. Per germline, CDR1 WNHNN and CDR2 SYGVQD (reference sequence). The CDR3 consists of 13 residues. Trimming took off 9 bases at V and 0 bases at J, with 11 bases between the two ends. The source is a human donor with non-small cell lung cancer who had a partial response to radiotherapy plus ipilimumab. The V gene is TRBV10-1, the J gene TRBJ1-1, with D maybe TRBD1 (5 bases). Material: peripheral blood, obtained from a patient treated with radiotherapy plus ipilimumab. The CDR3 DNA sequence: TGCGCCAGTGCCGAGGACATGAACACTGAAGCTTTCTTT. As protein: CASAEDMNTEAFF.